This record covers a single TCR beta chain. The antigen is undetermined. cDNA molecules, individually, were tagged with unique molecular identifiers. TCRdb reprocessed the 5' RACE reads with MiXCR, giving one entry per CDR3 protein. Of 40,000 to 45,000 distinct CDR3 sequences in the sample, around 6.1% were seen once. This sample stems from a study of early T cells in non-severe SARS-CoV-2 infection. Study in general: Investigators sequenced bulk RNA drawn from unsorted whole blood, and chains remained unpaired. Points from the study as a whole: Database matching using VDJdb favored anti-spike CD8 responses, with private and CD4 specificities left missing.

The J segment lost 6 bases and the V segment lost 7 bases, leaving 12 bases of the junction unmatched. CDR3 size: 15 residues. This chain connects TRBV12-3 or TRBV12-4 to TRBJ1-1; TRBD1 matches at 9 bases. The sample consisted of whole blood, taken at baseline. This TCR derives from an adult who was a healthcare worker with PCR-confirmed SARS-CoV-2 infection or an uninfected control (not recorded which). CDR3 region: CASNILQGAGAEAFF. The CDR3 DNA reads as TGTGCCAGCAACATCCTACAGGGGGCTGGGGCTGAAGCTTTCTTT.